The 32 T cell receptor beta chains below all came from one sample that was sequenced in a study of T cell clonality in common variable immunodeficiency. TCRdb keeps only in-frame clones here, not all; method: immunoSEQ multiplex PCR. The profile covers around 28,000 clones, none occurring a single time. The antigens these receptors bind are not known. Study-level points and caveats: In common variable immunodeficiency, TCR beta chains reportedly carried fewer deletions and N-nucleotide insertions.

The sequenced material came from peripheral blood mononuclear cells. Receptors originate from a human donor with common variable immunodeficiency.

Comments on this clone: The CDR3 end is not reached by the read, which stops 3 residues before it; the germline J gene fills it in. V and J are TRBV2 and TRBJ1-1; D uncertain. Germline V gives CDR1 SNHLY, CDR2 FYNNEI. The CDR3 runs to 12 residues. V lost 4 bases and J 4 bases, leaving 7 bases between the germline ends. The CDR3 reads CASSVAVTEAFF. CDR3 bases read: TGTGCCAGCAGTGTGGCAGTCACTGAA.

This clone was observed a few times. The read comes to an end 3 residues before the CDR3 does, leaving the germline J gene to fill in the end. The chain couples TRBV7-6 to TRBJ2-5; TRBD1 matches 10 bases. The CDR3 is 14 amino acids. The V segment lost 5 bases and the J segment 4 bases; nucleotides outside the gene matches: 4. Germline CDR1 SGHVS, CDR2 FNYEAQ. Partial CDR3 DNA: TGTGCCAGCAGCCAGGGACAGGGGTCAGAGACC. This codes for CASSQGQGSET. The complete CDR3 sequence is CASSQGQGSETQYF.

This clone was observed a handful of times. The read terminates 3 residues ahead of where the CDR3 ends, so the germline J gene completes it. The gene calls are TRBV18 and TRBJ1-1, with TRBD1 as a possible D gene (6 bases). Germline assignment: CDR1 KGHSH and CDR2 LQKENI. The CDR3 is made up of 15 amino acids. The CDR3 spells CASSQRDKRYGGAFF. Partial CDR3 DNA: TGTGCCAGCTCACAACGGGACAAAAGGTATGGTGGA. The full variable domain, rest sourced from reference TRBV18 and TRBJ1-1, is NAGVMQNPRHLVRRRGQEARLRCSPMKGHSHVYWYRQLPEEGLKFMVYLQKENIIDESGMPKERFSAEFPKEGPSILRIQQVVRGDSAAYFCASSQRDKRYGGAFFGQGTRLTVV.

Worth noting for this clone: Read sequence stops 3 residues before the CDR3 end, and the germline J gene provides the missing end. V usage is TRBV7-2 and J usage is TRBJ1-2; D ambiguous. This CDR3 has 13 residues. V lost 4 bases and J lost 1, with 7 bases in between. Germline V CDR1 and CDR2: SGHTA, FQGNSA. Partial CDR3 DNA: TGTGCCAGCAGCTCGGGGATTAACTATGGC. It yields the protein CASSSGINYG. The CDR3 in full is CASSSGINYGYTF. Supplemented by reference TRBV7-2 and TRBJ1-2, the full variable domain reads GAGVSQSPSNKVTEKGKDVELRCDPISGHTALYWYRQSLGQGLEFLIYFQGNSAPDKSGLPSDRFSAERTGGSVSTLTIQRTQQEDSAVYLCASSSGINYGYTFGSGTRLTVV.

This clone was seen many times. The covered CDR3 bases are TGCAGTGCTCCCCCTCCGGTGGCGGGGAACTATGGC. As protein: CSAPPPVAGNYG. The complete CDR3 sequence is CSAPPPVAGNYGYTF. This sequence joins TRBV20-1 and TRBJ1-2; D is ambiguous. The read falls 3 residues short of the CDR3 end, and the missing part is taken from the germline J gene. Germline V gene lookup returns CDR1 DFQATT and CDR2 SNEGSKA (reference sequence). The CDR3 sequence is 15 residues long. V lost 5 bases, J lost 2 bases, and 18 bases lay in between.

A word on this clone: With the read ending 3 residues before the CDR3 end, the germline J gene is used to fill in that end. V usage is TRBV20-1 and J usage is TRBJ1-1; D is ambiguous. CDR1 and CDR2 from the germline V gene are DFQATT and SNEGSKA (reference sequence). Trimming cost V 4 bases and J 1 base, with 13 bases left between them. The length of the CDR3 is 14 residues. The CDR3 spells CSATFPGSNTEAFF. The DNA read from the CDR3 is TGCAGTGCTACTTTCCCAGGTTCGAACACTGAA.

This clone was seen only a few times. Its ends do not fully match the called genes, so a read error is possible. The sequence runs out 3 residues before the end of the CDR3; the remainder is reconstructed from the germline J gene. The chain combines TRBV7-7 with TRBJ2-5; D remains ambiguous. Germline V gene data show CDR1 as SSHAT and CDR2 as FNYEAQ (reference sequence). CDR3 size: 13 residues. The part of the CDR3 DNA that was read is TGTGCTAGCAGCGCTCATCCGGGAGAGACC. Amino acid sequence: CASSAHPGET. The whole CDR3 reads CASSAHPGETQYF.

Ten or more counts support this clone. The missing CDR3 end, 3 residues past where the read stops, is filled in from the germline J gene. The identical CDR3 is also encoded by other nucleotide sequences in the sample. The gene calls are TRBV2 and TRBJ1-1; D not certain. Per germline, CDR1 SNHLY and CDR2 FYNNEI. The CDR3 is 13 amino acids. Trimming took 4 bases from V and 1 from J, leaving 7 bases between them. The CDR3 here is CASSGSGNTEAFF. CDR3 DNA, as far as it was read: TGTGCCAGCAGTGGGTCAGGGAACACTGAA. Together with reference TRBV2 and TRBJ1-1, the CDR3 gives the full variable domain: EPEVTQTPSHQVTQMGQEVILRCVPISNHLYFYWYRQILGQKVEFLVSFYNNEISEKSEIFDDQFSVERPDGSNFTLKIRSTKLEDSAMYFCASSGSGNTEAFFGQGTRLTVV.

This clone was detected ten times or more. With the read ending 3 residues before the CDR3 end, the germline J gene is used to fill in that end. The rearrangement links TRBV19 to TRBJ1-1, with 9 bases that match TRBD1. J was trimmed by 0 bases and V by 5 bases; bases with no gene match: 7. The CDR3 is made up of 16 amino acids. The germline V gene encodes CDR1 LNHDA and CDR2 SQIVND (reference sequence). The part of the CDR3 DNA that was read is TGTGCCAGTAGTGCAATACGACAGGGGGTGAACACTGAA. This translates into CASSAIRQGVNTE. The whole CDR3 protein reads CASSAIRQGVNTEAFF.

On this clone itself: The read ends 3 residues shy of where the CDR3 ends; the end is completed using the germline J gene. This chain uses TRBV7-9 with TRBJ2-5, with TRBD1 matching over 12 bases. The ends lost 8 bases at V and 7 bases at J; junction bases unmatched: 11. The CDR3 loop spans 15 amino acids. Germline values: CDR1 SEHNR, CDR2 FQNEAQ (reference sequence). CDR3 DNA, as far as it was read: TGTGCCAGCCCCTCCGGGACAGGGGGCACAGGGACC. The encoded protein is CASPSGTGGTGT. Given in full, the CDR3 is CASPSGTGGTGTQYF.

In its sample, this clone was seen many times. From the germline J gene comes the end of the CDR3, since the read stops 3 residues before it. The genes are TRBV19 and TRBJ2-3; TRBD1 aligns across 10 bases. This CDR3 has 17 amino acids. Germline V CDR1 and CDR2: LNHDA, SQIVND (reference sequence). The junction had 8 bases not matched to a gene; V was cut back by 1 base and J by 4 bases. The DNA read from the CDR3 is TGTGCCAGTAGTATAGGAGAGACAGGGGGCTTCGCAGATACG. Residues: CASSIGETGGFADT. In full, the CDR3 is CASSIGETGGFADTQYF. The full variable domain, with the rest looked up from reference TRBV19 and TRBJ2-3, is DGGITQSPKYLFRKEGQNVTLSCEQNLNHDAMYWYRQDPGQGLRLIYYSQIVNDFQKGDIAEGYSVSREKKESFPLTVTSAQKNPTAFYLCASSIGETGGFADTQYFGPGTRLTVL.

This clone occurred a few times. The CDR3 is cut off 3 residues early in the read; its end comes from the germline J gene. V and J are TRBV6-2 or TRBV6-3 and TRBJ2-1, with 8 bases matching TRBD2. Germline-derived CDR1 and CDR2 are MNHEY and SVGEGT. V lost 2 bases to trimming and J lost 9 bases; unmatched junction nucleotides: 12. The length of the CDR3 is 16 residues. The CDR3 bases that were read are TGTGCCAGCAGTTACGAGATAGGACTAGCCGGGGGTGAG. As protein: CASSYEIGLAGGE. The full CDR3 sequence reads CASSYEIGLAGGEQFF.

This clone has a handful of counts. The read terminates 3 residues ahead of where the CDR3 ends, so the germline J gene completes it. The gene calls are TRBV2 and TRBJ1-2, with 7 bases identical to TRBD1. Germline V gene sequence: CDR1 SNHLY, CDR2 FYNNEI. The CDR3 has 13 residues. With 1 base clipped from V and 7 bases from J, the junction kept 3 bases outside the gene matches. The DNA read from the CDR3 is TGTGCCAGCAGTGAAGAACGACAGGGTGGC. Translated: CASSEERQGG. The CDR3 in full is CASSEERQGGYTF.

For this clone: Read coverage stops 3 residues before the CDR3 terminus; the germline J gene supplies the remainder. The V call is TRBV6-2 or TRBV6-3, the J call TRBJ1-3; 8 bases line up with TRBD1. The V gene end was trimmed by 6 bases and the J gene end by 0 bases; junction bases not matched to a gene: 7. This CDR3 is built from 16 residues. Germline CDR1 and CDR2: MNHEY and SVGEGT. CDR3 bases read: TGTGCCAGCAGAATGGGACAGGCCTTCTCTGGAAACACC. This codes for CASRMGQAFSGNT. The CDR3, in full, reads CASRMGQAFSGNTIYF.

With respect to this clone: Read sequence stops 3 residues before the CDR3 end, and the germline J gene provides the missing end. This chain links TRBV2 with TRBJ2-7; possible D gene TRBD2, 7 bases. This CDR3 has 14 amino acids. Trimming removed 0 bases from V and 4 bases from J, with 10 bases in between. Germline loops: CDR1 SNHLY, CDR2 FYNNEI. This CDR3 is CASSEAGGPYEQYF. The CDR3 DNA, read in part, is TGTGCCAGCAGTGAAGCGGGGGGGCCGTACGAG.

The sample holds many counts of this clone. The CDR3 end falls 3 residues outside the read, so it is completed with the germline J gene. V is TRBV7-8 and J is TRBJ2-7; D uncertain. This CDR3 spans 13 amino acids. Trimming shortened V by 6 bases and J by 1 base, and 10 bases separated the two germline ends. CDR1 and CDR2 from the germline V gene are SGHVS and FQNEAQ. The CDR3 spells CASRSHKSYEQYF. CDR3 DNA, as far as it was read: TGTGCCAGCAGATCACACAAGTCCTACGAG.

This clone was recorded many times. The observed sequence ends 3 residues before the CDR3 terminus, with the missing tail filled in from the germline J gene. The same CDR3 can be traced to other DNA sequences in this sample. The chain combines TRBV19 with TRBJ1-1, with unresolved D. The ends were cut back, 8 bases at V and 1 base at J, with 5 bases in the middle. CDR3 size: 11 residues. Germline CDR1 is LNHDA and CDR2 is SQIVND (reference sequence). The sequenced part of the CDR3 DNA is TGTGCCAGTCGAGCGAACACTGAA. Its protein is CASRANTE. Given in full, the CDR3 is CASRANTEAFF.

This clone was seen more than once but under ten times. The read finishes 3 residues shy of the CDR3 end, and the germline J gene is used to complete it. The genes are TRBV5-1 and TRBJ2-3, with D possibly TRBD1 on 5 matching bases. This CDR3 has 15 residues. Germline V gene data show CDR1 as SGHRS and CDR2 as YFSETQ. V lost 5 bases, J lost 1 base, and 14 bases lay in between. The DNA read from the CDR3 is TGCGCCAGCAGAATGGAAGGGGTCGGCACAGATACG. Protein: CASRMEGVGTDT. The CDR3 in full is CASRMEGVGTDTQYF.

Notes on this clone: The missing CDR3 end, 3 residues past where the read stops, is filled in from the germline J gene. This chain links TRBV19 with TRBJ1-5, with TRBD1 matching 11 bases. In germline, CDR1 is LNHDA, CDR2 SQIVND (reference sequence). The junction had 7 bases not matched to a gene; V was cut back by 5 bases and J by 7 bases. The CDR3 covers 15 residues. The CDR3 is CASSSRTGGGQPQHF. Incomplete CDR3 DNA: TGTGCCAGTAGTTCCCGGACAGGGGGCGGGCAGCCC.

In this sample, this clone turned up many times. The CDR3 end is not reached by the read, which stops 3 residues before it; the germline J gene fills it in. The V call is TRBV6-1, the J call TRBJ1-1, with TRBD1 identical over 8 bases. CDR3 length equals 13 residues. Germline CDR1 and CDR2: MNHNS and SASEGT. Germline trimming cut 3 bases from V and 6 bases from J; bases unmatched to any gene: 3. CDR3 sequence: CASSDGQGPEAFF. The CDR3 DNA, read in part, is TGTGCCAGCAGTGACGGACAGGGCCCTGAA.

By sample share, this clone is medium-sized. Coverage ceases 3 residues before the CDR3 finishes, and the germline J gene fills in the end. V gene TRBV3-1 (or the pseudogene TRBV3-2) combines with J gene TRBJ1-5, with D possibly being TRBD1 (6 bases). Looked up from germline, CDR1 is LGHDT and CDR2 is YNNKEL (reference sequence). V was cut by 4 bases and J by 7 bases, with 14 bases left in between. The CDR3 sequence is 14 residues long. The CDR3 loop reads CASSPQGFGQPQHF. The sequenced part of the CDR3 DNA is TGTGCCAGCAGCCCTCAGGGGTTTGGACAGCCC.

This clone has just a few counts. Read coverage stops 3 residues before the CDR3 terminus; the germline J gene supplies the remainder. The chain combines TRBV7-3 with TRBJ2-7, with 7 bases aligning to TRBD1. V trimming: 0 bases; J trimming: 5 bases; junction bases outside the gene matches: 4. Germline assignment: CDR1 SGHTA and CDR2 FQGTGA. CDR3 length: 14 residues. The CDR3 reads CASSLTGGGDEQYF. The sequenced CDR3 bases are TGTGCCAGCAGCTTAACAGGGGGCGGAGACGAG.

This clone was seen many times. The part of the CDR3 DNA that was read is TGCAGTGCTAGACCCCGGGACAGGGGGCCCTACGAG. Its translation is CSARPRDRGPYE. The full CDR3 protein reads CSARPRDRGPYEQYF. The genes are TRBV20-1 and TRBJ2-7; 12 bases fit TRBD1. The read terminates 3 residues ahead of where the CDR3 ends, so the germline J gene completes it. V lost 2 bases to trimming and J lost 2 bases; unmatched junction nucleotides: 4. This CDR3 region has 15 residues. Germline V gives CDR1 DFQATT, CDR2 SNEGSKA (reference sequence).

Only a few counts were recorded for this clone. From the germline J gene comes the end of the CDR3, since the read stops 3 residues before it. This chain joins TRBV2 and TRBJ1-6; D is perhaps TRBD1 (5 bases). The germline gives CDR1 SNHLY, CDR2 FYNNEI. V lost 3 bases to trimming and J lost 9 bases, with 15 bases between them. The CDR3 is 15 amino acids. The part of the CDR3 DNA that was read is TGTGCCAGCAGTGAGGGGCCCCAGAACGCTTCACCC. Encoded protein: CASSEGPQNASP. The CDR3, in full, reads CASSEGPQNASPLHF.

This clone was counted ten times or more. The read finishes 3 residues shy of the CDR3 end, and the germline J gene is used to complete it. This rearrangement joins TRBV20-1 to TRBJ2-7; D is possibly TRBD1 (6 bases). This CDR3 is built from 11 residues. Germline-derived CDR1 and CDR2 are DFQATT and SNEGSKA (reference sequence). The V end lost 5 bases, the J end lost 2 bases, and 7 bases lay between the germline ends. CDR3 sequence reads: CSARTAYEQYF. Incomplete CDR3 DNA: TGCAGTGCTCGGACAGCCTACGAG.

Many counts were recorded for this clone. The read is 3 residues too short to cover the CDR3 end, so that end is filled in from the germline J gene. The chain carries TRBV20-1 and TRBJ2-7, with D perhaps matching TRBD1 (6 bases). From germline, CDR1 is DFQATT and CDR2 SNEGSKA (reference sequence). Deletions cut 0 bases from V and 0 bases from J, with 9 bases between. The CDR3 totals 14 residues. This chain's CDR3 is CSAREVTGSYEQYF. The CDR3 bases that were read are TGCAGTGCTAGAGAAGTGACAGGCTCCTACGAG.

The table lists this clone with a few counts. The read finishes 3 residues shy of the CDR3 end, and the germline J gene is used to complete it. V and J are TRBV2 and TRBJ2-1, with 11 bases aligning to TRBD2. CDR3 length: 16 residues. Germline CDR1 is SNHLY and CDR2 is FYNNEI. V shed 4 bases and J 4 bases; nucleotides not matched to a gene: 6. Incomplete CDR3 DNA: TGTGCCAGCAGTGCTAGGACTAGCGGGCGATACAATGAG. Its protein product is CASSARTSGRYNE. The complete CDR3 sequence is CASSARTSGRYNEQFF.

This clone was detected many times. The sequence runs out 3 residues before the end of the CDR3; the remainder is reconstructed from the germline J gene. The rearrangement joins TRBV12-3 or TRBV12-4 to TRBJ2-5; unclear D gene. V was pared by 2 bases and J by 4 bases, with 11 bases between. The CDR3 runs 14 residues. This CDR3 reads CASSLSSRPETQYF. Incomplete CDR3 DNA: TGTGCCAGCAGTTTAAGTTCCAGGCCAGAGACC.

A word on this clone: The read gets to within 3 residues of the CDR3 end, and the germline J gene fills in the rest. The chain uses TRBV7-2 and TRBJ2-1, with 10 bases fitting TRBD2. The CDR3 contains 14 residues. CDR1 and CDR2 from the germline V gene are SGHTA and FQGNSA. Trimming removed 3 bases from V and 5 bases from J; junction bases left unmatched: 1. This chain's CDR3 is CASSFSGGHNEQFF. CDR3 DNA, as far as it was read: TGTGCCAGCAGCTTTAGCGGGGGGCACAATGAG.

This clone was counted at least ten times. The chain's CDR3 is CSVGGGAEGYTF. The sequenced part of the CDR3 DNA is TGCAGCGTCGGGGGAGGGGCGGAAGGC. This chain links TRBV29-1 with TRBJ1-2; D perhaps matches TRBD1 (5 bases). The read terminates 3 residues before the CDR3 end, so the remaining end is supplied by the germline J gene. Per germline, CDR1 SQVTM and CDR2 ANQGSEA. This CDR3 contains 12 residues.

Of note for this clone: The sequence runs out 3 residues before the end of the CDR3; the remainder is reconstructed from the germline J gene. This chain uses TRBV6-2 or TRBV6-3 with TRBJ1-2, with a tentative D call TRBD1 (5 bases). V shed 5 bases and J shed 3 bases, with 13 bases lying between them. Germline CDR1 and CDR2: MNHEY and SVGEGT. The CDR3 is made up of 14 amino acids. This CDR3 reads CASSTRQNHYGYTF. Partial CDR3 DNA: TGTGCCAGCAGTACGAGACAGAACCACTATGGC.

For this clone: The CDR3 is cut off 3 residues early in the read; its end comes from the germline J gene. The rearrangement links TRBV5-1 to TRBJ1-2; TRBD1 matches at 8 bases. Trimming at V came to 4 bases and at J to 4 bases, leaving 6 bases not matched to a gene. This CDR3 is built from 14 residues. Germline V gene lookup returns CDR1 SGHRS and CDR2 YFSETQ. The covered CDR3 bases are TGCGCCAGCAGCGGACAGGGAGGAAGCTATGGC. Translating gives CASSGQGGSYG. The complete CDR3 reads CASSGQGGSYGYTF.